This entry is about one T cell receptor beta chain. This entry is derived from a study of blood T cell repertoires in COVID-19. Across the whole study: Specimens from acute and convalescent COVID-19 originated in the United States, Italy and Spain. PBMCs, B-cell-depleted T cells, or T cells provided the cDNA or gDNA that made up the material.

In the original workflow: Amplification from reference gene primers served as the basis for estimated nucleated cell counts. Assay: immunoSEQ multiplex PCR; the TCRdb copy retains only in-frame clones and omits some. That table furnishes V, J and clone size, whereas the DNA furnished D and trimming. In the table there are around 150,000 clones, about four fifths of which are singletons. The CDR3 totals 13 residues. Trimming left V 5 bases short and J 7 bases short, with 14 bases between. Recovered status applied to Cohort 3 donors who had two consecutive negative PCRs. It also applied to those with clearance or with symptom resolution.

The sequence was obtained from a man between 50 and 59 years old who had recovered from COVID-19. The chain is built from TRBV12-3 or TRBV12-4 and TRBJ1-2; a possible D gene is TRBD1 (6 bases). Sequenced input: PBMCs or T cells enriched from blood (not recorded which). CDR3 in amino acids: CASSLGGGLGYTF. CDR3 nucleotide sequence: TGTGCCAGCAGTCTTGGGGGGGGGCTTGGCTACACCTTC.